This entry features one T cell receptor beta chain sequence. Produced via immunoSEQ multiplex PCR; TCRdb's table is partial and in-frame only. The data hold tens of thousands of clones, with about 94% observed a single time. The data stem from a study of control samples from healthy donors and cancer patients. Germline assignment: CDR1 SGHKS and CDR2 YYEKEE (reference sequence). The J segment lost 3 bases and the V segment lost 0 bases, leaving 1 base of the junction unmatched. The length of the CDR3 is 15 residues. The gene calls are TRBV5-5 and TRBJ1-1, with 11 bases aligning to TRBD1. The sequenced sample consisted of PBMCs. The receptor comes from a woman aged 50 to 65 with head and neck cancer. This CDR3 reads CASSLADRGHTEAFF. In DNA, the CDR3 is TGTGCCAGCAGCTTGGCGGACAGGGGGCACACTGAAGCTTTCTTT.